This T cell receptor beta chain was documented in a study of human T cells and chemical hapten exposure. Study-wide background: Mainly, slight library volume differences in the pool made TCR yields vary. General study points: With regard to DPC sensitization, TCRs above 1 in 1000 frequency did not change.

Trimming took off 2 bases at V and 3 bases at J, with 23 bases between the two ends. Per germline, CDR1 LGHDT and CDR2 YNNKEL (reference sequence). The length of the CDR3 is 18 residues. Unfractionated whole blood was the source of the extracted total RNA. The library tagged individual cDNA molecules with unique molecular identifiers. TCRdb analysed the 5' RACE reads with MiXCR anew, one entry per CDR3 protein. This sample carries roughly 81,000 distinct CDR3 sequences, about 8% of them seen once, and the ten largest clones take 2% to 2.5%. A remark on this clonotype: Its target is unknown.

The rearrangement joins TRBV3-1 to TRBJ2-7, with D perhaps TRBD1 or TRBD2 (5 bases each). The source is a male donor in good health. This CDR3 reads CASSQFSGRRTSGYEQYF. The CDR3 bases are TGTGCCAGCAGCCAATTTTCGGGACGGAGGACGAGCGGCTACGAGCAGTACTTC.